The 23 T cell receptor beta chains presented below share a single source sample, sequenced in a study of a mutant IDH1 vaccine in newly diagnosed glioma (dated by TCRdb to the early 2020s). For these TCRs, the target antigens are not known. In light of the paper, this sample's time point label describes: week 23, last vaccination. Every vaccine dose consisted of 300 ug of a 20-mer mutant IDH1 peptide in Montanide, administered subcutaneously together with topical imiquimod. Receptor amplification or capture employed the immunoSEQ multiplex PCR assay. Drawn from immuneACCESS, this table holds only the in-frame rearrangements with V and J called that TCRdb kept. Clones are partly lost; checked studies trace under half to an unresolved V gene and leave the rest unexplained. Here the sample has around 85,000 clones; roughly 85% occur a single time. The ten largest clones take up 2% to 2.5% of the sample.

This material consisted of PBMCs, taken from a glioma patient whose treatment included an IDH1 peptide vaccine. Every receptor here comes from a man aged 25-45 years with glioma. Some clones in this sample may be carry-over from other donors' samples.

The genes are TRBV7-2 and TRBJ2-3; D might be TRBD1 (7 bases). The length of the CDR3 is 14 residues. The germline V gene encodes CDR1 SGHTA and CDR2 FQGNSA. V lost 5 bases and J 4 bases, leaving 13 bases between the germline ends. CDR3 DNA: TGTGCCAGCAGCCAGGGGGGATCAGCAGATACGCAGTATTTT. It codes for CASSQGGSADTQYF.

J is TRBJ2-3 and V is TRBV6-4; 11 bases are a match to TRBD1. Per the germline V gene, CDR1 is MRHNA and CDR2 is SNTAGT. The junction had 8 bases not matched to a gene; V was cut back by 8 bases and J by 4 bases. There are 15 residues in the CDR3. The CDR3 spells CASAMTGQGADTQYF. The CDR3 DNA reads as TGTGCCAGCGCTATGACGGGACAGGGGGCAGATACGCAGTATTTT.

The chain links TRBV6-7 to TRBJ2-1; TRBD2 matches at 15 bases. TRBV6-7 is classed as an ORF, of uncertain function. J lost 5 bases, V lost 2 bases, and 7 bases had no gene match. This CDR3 comprises 18 residues. In nucleotides, the CDR3 is TGTGCCAGCAGTTACCTTAGGACTAGCGGGAGGGACCACAATGAGCAGTTCTTC. Translated: CASSYLRTSGRDHNEQFF.

This sequence joins TRBV4-1 and TRBJ1-4; D ambiguous. From germline, CDR1 is MGHRA and CDR2 YSYEKL. Trimming removed 2 bases at V and 13 bases at J, with 17 bases between. The CDR3 is 14 amino acids. CDR3 region: CASSQPSRWRALFF. The CDR3 coding sequence is TGCGCCAGCAGCCAACCTTCCCGGTGGCGGGCACTGTTTTTT.

The rearrangement joins TRBV19 to TRBJ2-3; 10 nucleotides agree with TRBD2. The ends lost 8 bases at V and 6 bases at J; junction bases unmatched: 5. The CDR3 sequence is 13 residues long. Germline CDR1 and CDR2: LNHDA and SQIVND (reference sequence). CDR3 sequence reads: CASGSGRGDTQYF. The CDR3 nucleotides are TGTGCCAGTGGAAGCGGGAGGGGGGATACGCAGTATTTT.

The chain is built from TRBV12-5 and TRBJ2-3; no reliable D call. Trimming removed 1 base from V and 5 bases from J, with 7 bases in between. Per the germline V gene, CDR1 is LGHNT and CDR2 is FRNRAP. The CDR3 extends over 13 amino acids. CDR3 sequence: CASGLAPGDTQYF. The CDR3 bases are TGTGCTAGTGGTTTGGCTCCGGGAGATACGCAGTATTTT.

The chain couples TRBV2 to TRBJ1-4; D is perhaps TRBD1 (5 bases). There are 15 residues in the CDR3. The V gene's germline CDR1 is SNHLY and CDR2 FYNNEI. V lost 0 bases and J 10 bases, leaving 15 bases between the germline ends. This CDR3 reads CASSEARGKRGKLFF. In DNA form, the CDR3 reads TGTGCCAGCAGTGAAGCCCGGGGGAAGAGAGGAAAACTGTTTTTT.

The chain combines TRBV10-1 with TRBJ2-2; 7 bases are a match to TRBD2. The V segment lost 2 bases and the J segment 5 bases; nucleotides outside the gene matches: 5. Germline V CDR1 and CDR2: WNHNN, SYGVQD (reference sequence). The CDR3 consists of 15 residues. In nucleotides, the CDR3 is TGCGCCAGCAGTGAGAGTTTGGGAGGGACCGGGGAGCTGTTTTTT. It is translated as CASSESLGGTGELFF.

The chain is built from TRBV28 and TRBJ2-7; D remains ambiguous. The CDR3 loop spans 11 amino acids. From germline, CDR1 is MDHEN and CDR2 SYDVKM. V was pared by 8 bases and J by 5 bases, with 10 bases between. CDR3 sequence reads: CASCPWDEQYF. CDR3 bases: TGTGCCAGCTGTCCTTGGGACGAGCAGTACTTC.

This rearrangement joins TRBV5-1 to TRBJ1-4; 7 bases agree with TRBD1. The V and J ends lost 2 bases and 7 bases, in that order; junction bases with no gene match: 8. The germline gives CDR1 SGHRS, CDR2 YFSETQ. CDR3 length equals 15 residues. The CDR3 region is CASSFGGGEGEKLFF. The CDR3 region has the DNA TGCGCCAGCAGCTTCGGAGGGGGCGAGGGTGAAAAACTGTTTTTT.

The chain links TRBV7-6 to TRBJ2-1; a possible D gene is TRBD1 (5 bases). The germline gives CDR1 SGHVS, CDR2 FNYEAQ. Trimming left V 4 bases short and J 7 bases short, with 17 bases between. The CDR3 length is 15 residues. CDR3 sequence reads: CASSSTLGQGNEQFF. The CDR3, as DNA: TGTGCCAGCAGCTCAACGTTGGGCCAGGGTAATGAGCAGTTCTTC.

This clone is a singleton in its sample. The chain couples TRBV9 to TRBJ2-7; 10 nucleotides line up with TRBD2. V shed 4 bases and J 1 base; nucleotides not matched to a gene: 5. Germline V lookup: CDR1 SGDLS, CDR2 YYNGEE. The CDR3 totals 15 residues. The CDR3 DNA is TGTGCCAGCAGCCCAGGACTAGCGGCATCCTACGAGCAGTACTTC. Translation gives CASSPGLAASYEQYF.

The chain couples TRBV7-2 to TRBJ1-5; TRBD1 matches at 7 bases. The CDR3 runs 14 residues. Per the germline V gene, CDR1 is SGHTA and CDR2 is FQGNSA. The trim removed 5 bases at V and 7 bases at J, leaving 8 bases unmatched. This chain's CDR3 is CASSGRDSKQPQHF. The CDR3 DNA sequence: TGTGCCAGCAGCGGGCGGGACAGTAAGCAGCCCCAGCATTTT.

V is TRBV10-1 and J is TRBJ2-2; perhaps TRBD1 as D (5 bases). V shed 4 bases and J shed 3 bases, with 12 bases lying between them. There are 15 residues in the CDR3. CDR1 is WNHNN, CDR2 SYGVQD, per germline (reference sequence). The CDR3 bases are TGCGCCAGCAGTGTTGGCCAGGGTGACACCGGGGAGCTGTTTTTT. As protein: CASSVGQGDTGELFF.

The chain carries TRBV6-1 and TRBJ2-5; 10 bases fit TRBD2. Germline V lookup: CDR1 MNHNS, CDR2 SASEGT. The CDR3 covers 18 residues. J gave up 2 bases and V 4 bases, and 13 bases lay outside the gene matches. CDR3 bases: TGTGCCAGCAGTGTAGAAGCGGGAGGGCTCCTTGAACAAGAGACCCAGTACTTC. Its translation is CASSVEAGGLLEQETQYF.

Only a few counts were recorded for this clone. The V and J genes are TRBV13 and TRBJ1-1; no definite D call. V lost 0 bases, J lost 1 base, and 18 bases lay in between. The CDR3 extends over 18 amino acids. CDR1 and CDR2 (germline): PRHDT, FYEKMQ (reference sequence). The CDR3 reads CASSLGWRVRRENTEAFF. DNA for the CDR3: TGTGCCAGCAGCTTAGGATGGCGGGTCAGAAGGGAGAACACTGAAGCTTTCTTT.

The CDR3 DNA reads as TGTGCCAGCAGTGAAATCGCGGGAGGCTCCTACAATGAGCAGTTCTTC. This sequence encodes CASSEIAGGSYNEQFF. V is TRBV2 and J is TRBJ2-1; the match to TRBD2 covers 8 bases. Germline lookup yields CDR1 SNHLY and CDR2 FYNNEI. The CDR3 is 16 residues long. Trimming at V came to 2 bases and at J to 0 bases, leaving 3 bases not matched to a gene.

This chain links TRBV28 with TRBJ1-1; 8 bases match TRBD1. V dropped 7 bases and J dropped 0; count of bases not matched to a gene: 13. CDR3 length: 17 residues. The germline CDR1 and CDR2 sequences are MDHEN and SYDVKM. This CDR3 is CASTADRGDIMNTEAFF. The CDR3 DNA reads as TGTGCCAGCACCGCAGACAGGGGAGATATAATGAACACTGAAGCTTTCTTT.

The genes are TRBV4-1 and TRBJ2-1; 11 nucleotides line up with TRBD2. The CDR3 is made up of 17 amino acids. The junction had 6 bases not matched to a gene; V was cut back by 2 bases and J by 3 bases. Germline CDR1 MGHRA, CDR2 YSYEKL. The CDR3 DNA reads as TGCGCCAGCAGCCAAATTAGCGGGGGGGATTTCTACAATGAGCAGTTCTTC. Amino acids: CASSQISGGDFYNEQFF.

J is TRBJ1-1 and V is TRBV28, with 8 bases aligning to TRBD1. This CDR3 spans 15 amino acids. Unmatched junction bases numbered 10, after V lost 2 bases and J lost 8 bases. The germline CDR1 and CDR2 sequences are MDHEN and SYDVKM. The CDR3 sequence: CASSLRGQVWREAFF. CDR3 DNA: TGTGCCAGCAGTTTAAGGGGACAGGTCTGGAGGGAAGCTTTCTTT.

Notes on this clone: Sequence at one end of the junction differs from germline and may be a read error. The rearrangement joins TRBV27 to TRBJ1-1; possibly TRBD1 for D (5 bases). The CDR3 consists of 16 residues. Per germline, CDR1 MNHEY and CDR2 SMNVEV (reference sequence). For the CDR3, the DNA is TGTGTCAGCAGTCCCAGACAGTTTCTGATGAACACTGAAGCTTTCTTT. Translation gives CVSSPRQFLMNTEAFF.

V and J are TRBV30 and TRBJ2-7, with 11 bases fitting TRBD2. V dropped 4 bases and J dropped 7; count of bases not matched to a gene: 9. Germline V gene data show CDR1 as GTSNPN and CDR2 as SVGIG (reference sequence). CDR3 length: 14 amino acids. The CDR3 spells CAWTTSGRLGEQYF. Here the CDR3 DNA reads TGTGCCTGGACCACTAGCGGGAGACTGGGGGAGCAGTACTTC.

V usage is TRBV11-2 and J usage is TRBJ2-1; the match to TRBD2 covers 10 bases. CDR1 and CDR2 from the germline V gene are SGHAT and FQNNGV. CDR3 length: 16 residues. V lost 5 bases and J lost 6; bases outside the gene matches: 10. The CDR3 DNA is TGTGCCAGCAGCCCCCCTCTAGCGGGAGATCTCAATGAGCAGTTCTTC. Its protein product is CASSPPLAGDLNEQFF. The full variable domain, in which reference TRBV11-2 and TRBJ2-1 provide the parts outside the CDR3, is EAGVAQSPRYKIIEKRQSVAFWCNPISGHATLYWYQQILGQGPKLLIQFQNNGVVDDSQLPKDRFSAERLKGVDSTLKIQPAKLEDSAVYLCASSPPLAGDLNEQFFGPGTRLTVL.